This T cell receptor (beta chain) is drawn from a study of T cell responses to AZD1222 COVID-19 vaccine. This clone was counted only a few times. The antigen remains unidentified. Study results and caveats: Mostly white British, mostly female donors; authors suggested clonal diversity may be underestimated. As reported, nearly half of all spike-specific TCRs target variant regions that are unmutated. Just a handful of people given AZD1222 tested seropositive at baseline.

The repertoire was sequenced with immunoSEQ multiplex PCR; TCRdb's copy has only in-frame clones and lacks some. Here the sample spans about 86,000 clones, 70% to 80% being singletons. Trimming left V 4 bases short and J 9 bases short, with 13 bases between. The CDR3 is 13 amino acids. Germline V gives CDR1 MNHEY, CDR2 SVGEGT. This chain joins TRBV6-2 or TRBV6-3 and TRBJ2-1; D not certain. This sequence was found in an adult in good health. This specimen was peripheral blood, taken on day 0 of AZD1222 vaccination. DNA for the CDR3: TGTGCCAGCAGTTTAACTGAACTTTCTGAGCAGTTCTTC. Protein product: CASSLTELSEQFF.